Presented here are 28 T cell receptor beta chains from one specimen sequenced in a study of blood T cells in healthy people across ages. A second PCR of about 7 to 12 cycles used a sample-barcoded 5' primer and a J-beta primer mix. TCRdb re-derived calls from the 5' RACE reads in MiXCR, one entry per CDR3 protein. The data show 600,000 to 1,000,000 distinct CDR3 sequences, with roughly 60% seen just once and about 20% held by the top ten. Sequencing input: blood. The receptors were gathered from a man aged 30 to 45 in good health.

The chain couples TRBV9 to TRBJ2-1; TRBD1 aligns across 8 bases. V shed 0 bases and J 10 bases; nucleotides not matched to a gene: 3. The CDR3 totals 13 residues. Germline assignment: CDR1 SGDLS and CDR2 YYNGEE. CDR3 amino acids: CASSVVAGGEQFF. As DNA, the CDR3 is TGTGCCAGCAGCGTAGTGGCAGGGGGCGAGCAGTTCTTC.

The CDR3 region has the DNA TGTGCCAGCAGTGGACAGGGGGCTTTTCGAGAGACCCAGTACTTC. This gives the protein CASSGQGAFRETQYF. V usage is TRBV6-6 and J usage is TRBJ2-7; 11 nucleotides agree with TRBD1. The J call is in doubt because the DNA end fits TRBJ2-5 better. CDR3 length: 15 amino acids. Germline-derived CDR1 and CDR2 are MNHNY and SVGAGI (reference sequence).

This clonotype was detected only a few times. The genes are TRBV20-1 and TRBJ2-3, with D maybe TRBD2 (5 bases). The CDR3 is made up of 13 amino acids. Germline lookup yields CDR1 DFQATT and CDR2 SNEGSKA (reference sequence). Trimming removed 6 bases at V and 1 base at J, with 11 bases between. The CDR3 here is CSAHGLGTDTQYF. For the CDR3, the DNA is TGCAGTGCCCACGGACTGGGCACAGATACGCAGTATTTT.

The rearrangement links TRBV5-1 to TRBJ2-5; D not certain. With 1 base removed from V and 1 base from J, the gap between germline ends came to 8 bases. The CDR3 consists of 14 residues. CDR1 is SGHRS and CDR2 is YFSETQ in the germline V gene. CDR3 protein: CASSLTSIQETQYF. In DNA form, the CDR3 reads TGCGCCAGCAGCTTGACGTCTATCCAAGAGACCCAGTACTTC.

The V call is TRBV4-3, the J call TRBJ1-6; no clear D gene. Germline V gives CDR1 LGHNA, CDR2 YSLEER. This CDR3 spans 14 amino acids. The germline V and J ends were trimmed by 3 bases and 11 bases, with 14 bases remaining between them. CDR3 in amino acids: CASSQSLLRAPLHF. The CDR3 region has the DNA TGCGCCAGCAGCCAGTCTCTCCTAAGGGCACCCCTCCACTTT.

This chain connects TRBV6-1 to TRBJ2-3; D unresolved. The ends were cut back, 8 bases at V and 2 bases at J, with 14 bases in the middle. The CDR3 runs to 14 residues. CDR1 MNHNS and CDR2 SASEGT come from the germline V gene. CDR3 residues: CASCLGEHTDTQYF. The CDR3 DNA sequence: TGTGCCAGCTGTCTTGGGGAACACACAGATACGCAGTATTTT.

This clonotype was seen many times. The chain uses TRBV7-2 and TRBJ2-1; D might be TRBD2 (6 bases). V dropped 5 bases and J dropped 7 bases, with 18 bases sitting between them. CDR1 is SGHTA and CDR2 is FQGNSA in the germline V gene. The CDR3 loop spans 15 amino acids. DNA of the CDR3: TGTGCCAGCAGCCCCGAACCGGGAGTGTCTAATGAGCAGTTCTTC. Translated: CASSPEPGVSNEQFF. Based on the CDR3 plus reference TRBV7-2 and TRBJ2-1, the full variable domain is GAGVSQSPSNKVTEKGKDVELRCDPISGHTALYWYRQSLGQGLEFLIYFQGNSAPDKSGLPSDRFSAERTGGSVSTLTIQRTQQEDSAVYLCASSPEPGVSNEQFFGPGTRLTVL.

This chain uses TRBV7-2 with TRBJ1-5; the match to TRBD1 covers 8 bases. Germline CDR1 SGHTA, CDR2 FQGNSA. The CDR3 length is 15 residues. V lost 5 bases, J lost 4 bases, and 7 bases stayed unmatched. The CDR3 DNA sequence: TGTGCCAGCAGCCCCCTGACAGGGGTTAATCAGCCCCAGCATTTT. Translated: CASSPLTGVNQPQHF.

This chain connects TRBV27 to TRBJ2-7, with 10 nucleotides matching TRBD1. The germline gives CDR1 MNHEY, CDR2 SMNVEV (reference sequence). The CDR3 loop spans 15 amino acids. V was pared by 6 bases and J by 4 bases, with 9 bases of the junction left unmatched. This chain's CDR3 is CASRTRGTGAYEQYF. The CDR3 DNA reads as TGTGCCAGCAGGACCAGGGGGACAGGGGCTTACGAGCAGTACTTC.

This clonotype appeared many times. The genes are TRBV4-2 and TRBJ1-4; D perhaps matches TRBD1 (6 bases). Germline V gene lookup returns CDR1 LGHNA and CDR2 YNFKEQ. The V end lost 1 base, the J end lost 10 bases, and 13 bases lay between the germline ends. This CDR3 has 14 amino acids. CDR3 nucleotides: TGTGCCAGCAGCCAAGGGACCCTAGGGGGAAAACTGTTTTTT. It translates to CASSQGTLGGKLFF.

This CDR3 reads CASSLAEMETQYF. DNA of the CDR3: TGTGCCAGCAGCTTAGCAGAGATGGAGACCCAGTACTTC. This rearrangement joins TRBV7-2 to TRBJ2-5; D remains unclear. The CDR3 contains 13 residues. With 0 bases removed from V and 5 bases from J, the gap between germline ends came to 7 bases. Germline values: CDR1 SGHTA, CDR2 FQGNSA.

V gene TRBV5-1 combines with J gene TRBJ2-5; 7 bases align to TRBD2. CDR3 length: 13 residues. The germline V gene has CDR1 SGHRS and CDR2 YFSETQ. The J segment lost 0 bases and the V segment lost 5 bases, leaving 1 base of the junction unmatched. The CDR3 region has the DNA TGCGCCAGCAGAGCGGGGTACCAAGAGACCCAGTACTTC. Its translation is CASRAGYQETQYF.

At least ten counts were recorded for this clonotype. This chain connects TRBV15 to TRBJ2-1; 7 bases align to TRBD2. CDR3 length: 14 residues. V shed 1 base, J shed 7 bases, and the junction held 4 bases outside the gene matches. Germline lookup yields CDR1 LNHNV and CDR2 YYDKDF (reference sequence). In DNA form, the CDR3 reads TGTGCCACCAGCAGAGCCCGGGAGGAGAATGAGCAGTTCTTC. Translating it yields CATSRAREENEQFF.

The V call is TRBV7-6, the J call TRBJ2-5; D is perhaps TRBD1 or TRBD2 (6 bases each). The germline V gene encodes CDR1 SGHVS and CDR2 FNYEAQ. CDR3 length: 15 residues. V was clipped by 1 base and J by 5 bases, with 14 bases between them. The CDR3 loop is CASSLETGAQETQYF. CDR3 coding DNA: TGTGCCAGCAGCTTAGAGACGGGGGCGCAGGAGACCCAGTACTTC.

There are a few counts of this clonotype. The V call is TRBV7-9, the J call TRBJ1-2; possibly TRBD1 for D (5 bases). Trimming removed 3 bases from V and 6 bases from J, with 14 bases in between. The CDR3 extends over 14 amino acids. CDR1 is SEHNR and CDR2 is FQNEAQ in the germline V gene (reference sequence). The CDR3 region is CASSFEGLADGYTF. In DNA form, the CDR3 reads TGTGCCAGCAGCTTCGAGGGGTTAGCGGATGGCTACACCTTC.

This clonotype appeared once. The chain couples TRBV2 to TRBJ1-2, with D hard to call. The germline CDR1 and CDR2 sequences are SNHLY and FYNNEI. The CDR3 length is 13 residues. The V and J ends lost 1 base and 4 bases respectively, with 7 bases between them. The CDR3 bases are TGTGCCAGCAGTGAAGGGGTGATCTATGGCTACACCTTC. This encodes CASSEGVIYGYTF.

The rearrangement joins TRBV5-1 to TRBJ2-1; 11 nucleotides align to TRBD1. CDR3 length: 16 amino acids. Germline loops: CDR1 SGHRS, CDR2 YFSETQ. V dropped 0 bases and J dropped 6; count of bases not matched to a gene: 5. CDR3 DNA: TGCGCCAGCAGCTTGGACGGGACAGGGGGGGGCAATGAGCAGTTCTTC. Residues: CASSLDGTGGGNEQFF.

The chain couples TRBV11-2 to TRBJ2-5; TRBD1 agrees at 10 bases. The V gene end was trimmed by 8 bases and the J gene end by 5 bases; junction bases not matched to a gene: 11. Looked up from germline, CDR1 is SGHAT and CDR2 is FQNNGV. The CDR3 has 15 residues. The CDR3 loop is CASARGTGVYETQYF. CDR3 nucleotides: TGTGCCAGCGCGCGGGGGACAGGGGTGTATGAGACCCAGTACTTC.

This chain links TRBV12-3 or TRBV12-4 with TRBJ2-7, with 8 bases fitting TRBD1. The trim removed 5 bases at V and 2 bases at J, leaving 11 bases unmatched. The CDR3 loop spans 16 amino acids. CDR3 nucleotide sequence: TGTGCCAGCAGTCCTGGACAGGGTCTAGTCCCCTACGAGCAGTACTTC. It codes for CASSPGQGLVPYEQYF.

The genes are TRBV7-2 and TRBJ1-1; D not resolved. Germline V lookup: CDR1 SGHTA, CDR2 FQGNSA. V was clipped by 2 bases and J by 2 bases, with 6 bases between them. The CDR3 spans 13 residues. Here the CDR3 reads CASSLPVNTEAFF. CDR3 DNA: TGTGCCAGCAGCTTACCGGTCAACACTGAAGCTTTCTTT.

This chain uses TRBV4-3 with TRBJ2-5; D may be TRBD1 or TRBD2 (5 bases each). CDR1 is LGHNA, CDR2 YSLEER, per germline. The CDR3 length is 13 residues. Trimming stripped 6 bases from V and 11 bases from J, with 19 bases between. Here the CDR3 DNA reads TGCGCCAGCAGAGGGTACGGGACCAATGAGCAGTACTTC. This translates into CASRGYGTNEQYF.

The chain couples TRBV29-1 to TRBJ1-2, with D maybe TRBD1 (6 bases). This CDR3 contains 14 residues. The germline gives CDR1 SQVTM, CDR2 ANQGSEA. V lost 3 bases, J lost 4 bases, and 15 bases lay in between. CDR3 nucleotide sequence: TGCAGCGTTGATATCAGGGGAGATGGCTATGGCTACACCTTC. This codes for CSVDIRGDGYGYTF.

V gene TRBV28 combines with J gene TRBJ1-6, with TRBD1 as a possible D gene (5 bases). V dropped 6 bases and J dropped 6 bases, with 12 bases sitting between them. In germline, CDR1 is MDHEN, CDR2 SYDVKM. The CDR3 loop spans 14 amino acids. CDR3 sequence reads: CASRTAIRNSPLHF. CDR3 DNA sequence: TGTGCCAGCAGGACAGCAATACGTAATTCACCCCTCCACTTT. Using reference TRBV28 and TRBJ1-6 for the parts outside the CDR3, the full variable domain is DVKVTQSSRYLVKRTGEKVFLECVQDMDHENMFWYRQDPGLGLRLIYFSYDVKMKEKGDIPEGYSVSREKKERFSLILESASTNQTSMYLCASRTAIRNSPLHFGNGTRLTVT.

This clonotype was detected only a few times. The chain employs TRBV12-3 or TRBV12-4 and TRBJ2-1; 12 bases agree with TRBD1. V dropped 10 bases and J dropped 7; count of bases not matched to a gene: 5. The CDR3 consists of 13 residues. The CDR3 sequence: CATPGQGANEQFF. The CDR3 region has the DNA TGTGCCACCCCGGGACAGGGGGCTAATGAGCAGTTCTTC.

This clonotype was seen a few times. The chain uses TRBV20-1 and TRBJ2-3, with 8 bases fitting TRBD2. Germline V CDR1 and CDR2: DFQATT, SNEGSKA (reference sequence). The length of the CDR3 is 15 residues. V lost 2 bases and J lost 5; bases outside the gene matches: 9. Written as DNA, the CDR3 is TGCAGTGCTAGACCCGACGGGGGGGCAAAAGATACGCAGTATTTT. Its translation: CSARPDGGAKDTQYF.

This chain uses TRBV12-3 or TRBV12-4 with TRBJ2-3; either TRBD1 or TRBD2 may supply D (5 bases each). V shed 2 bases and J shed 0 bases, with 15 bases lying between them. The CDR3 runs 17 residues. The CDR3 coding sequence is TGTGCCAGCAGTTTATCTGGGACGTCGACTAGCACAGATACGCAGTATTTT. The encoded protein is CASSLSGTSTSTDTQYF.

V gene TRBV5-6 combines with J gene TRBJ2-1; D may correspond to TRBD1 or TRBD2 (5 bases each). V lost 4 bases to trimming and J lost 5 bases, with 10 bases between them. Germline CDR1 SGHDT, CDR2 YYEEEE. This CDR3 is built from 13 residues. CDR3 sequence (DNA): TGTGCCAGCAGCGTGGGACCCAACAATGAGCAGTTCTTC. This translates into CASSVGPNNEQFF.

Written as DNA, the CDR3 is TGCGCCAGCAGGGGCTTGGGACTAGCGGACAATGAGCAGTTCTTC. Its protein product is CASRGLGLADNEQFF. This chain joins TRBV5-1 and TRBJ2-1, with TRBD2 matching 11 bases. V lost 5 bases and J lost 5; bases outside the gene matches: 6. Germline V gives CDR1 SGHRS, CDR2 YFSETQ. The CDR3 has 15 residues.